This entry lists 23 T cell receptor beta chains sequenced from one sample in a study of OX40 agonist ivuxolimab in advanced cancers. Repertoires were generated with immunoSEQ multiplex PCR, while TCRdb's copy carries only in-frame clones and drops some. The sample consists of some 46,000 clones, about 86% of them appearing once. Specimen: CD4+ or CD8+ T cells sorted from blood, collected in a trial of the OX40 agonist ivuxolimab. The receptors shown here come from an adult with an advanced solid tumor such as melanoma, head and neck, liver or kidney cancer.

The chain joins TRBV6-5 to TRBJ2-5; 11 bases line up with TRBD2. Losses at the gene ends were 6 bases for V and 0 bases for J; bases not matched to a gene: 3. Germline V gene lookup returns CDR1 MNHEY and CDR2 SVGAGI. The CDR3 sequence is 15 residues long. CDR3: CASRRSGGDQETQYF. The CDR3 bases are TGTGCCAGCAGACGTAGCGGGGGGGACCAAGAGACCCAGTACTTC.

CDR3 loop: CASGLSSGVAYNEQFF. The CDR3 nucleotides are TGTGCTAGTGGTCTCTCTAGCGGGGTAGCCTACAATGAGCAGTTCTTC. This sequence joins TRBV12-5 and TRBJ2-1; 9 nucleotides match TRBD2. Trimming at V came to 5 bases and at J to 2 bases, leaving 7 bases not matched to a gene. The CDR3 runs to 16 residues. CDR1 and CDR2 (germline): LGHNT, FRNRAP.

This chain connects TRBV4-2 to TRBJ1-5; D is ambiguous. The germline V gene encodes CDR1 LGHNA and CDR2 YNFKEQ. Trimming removed 0 bases from V and 2 bases from J, with 8 bases in between. This CDR3 contains 15 residues. CDR3 loop: CASSQDTGGNQPQHF. CDR3 nucleotides: TGTGCCAGCAGCCAAGATACCGGGGGCAATCAGCCCCAGCATTTT.

CDR3 bases: TGTGCCAGCAGCGTAGGGGTAGCCCCCCCGGGAGAGACCCAGTACTTC. Translated: CASSVGVAPPGETQYF. The chain carries TRBV9 and TRBJ2-5; D not resolved. Between the trimmed V and J ends, which lost 0 bases and 4 bases, there was a span of 16 bases. The CDR3 has 16 amino acids. CDR1 SGDLS and CDR2 YYNGEE come from the germline V gene.

This rearrangement joins TRBV11-3 to TRBJ2-3; D call uncertain. Germline-derived CDR1 and CDR2 are SGHNT and YENEEA. The CDR3 spans 14 residues. Trimming cost V 0 bases and J 0 bases, with 4 bases left between them. CDR3 in DNA: TGTGCCAGCAGCTTAGACGGGAGCACAGATACGCAGTATTTT. Translation gives CASSLDGSTDTQYF.

The chain is built from TRBV7-9 and TRBJ1-3; D gene ambiguous. The CDR3 has 14 residues. Trimming cost V 0 bases and J 5 bases, with 8 bases left between them. The germline V gene has CDR1 SEHNR and CDR2 FQNEAQ (reference sequence). Here the CDR3 reads CASSLAGLRNTIYF. The CDR3 DNA is TGTGCCAGCAGCTTAGCGGGATTACGAAACACCATATATTTT.

The V and J genes are TRBV10-2 and TRBJ2-1; TRBD2 is a possible D gene (5 bases). The CDR3 length is 13 residues. CDR1 and CDR2 (germline): WSHSY, SAAADI. V dropped 6 bases and J dropped 2 bases, with 8 bases sitting between them. CDR3 nucleotides: TGCGCCAGCAGAGAGGGCCCCTACAATGAGCAGTTCTTC. This sequence encodes CASREGPYNEQFF.

The sample holds one count of this clone. The V and J genes are TRBV27 and TRBJ2-4; D uncertain. Germline CDR1 MNHEY, CDR2 SMNVEV (reference sequence). This CDR3 contains 13 residues. V was trimmed by 6 bases and J by 2 bases, leaving 8 bases between them. The CDR3 sequence is CASRAVSKNIQYF. DNA for the CDR3: TGTGCCAGCAGGGCAGTTTCCAAAAACATTCAGTACTTC.

This clone is judged medium-sized. This rearrangement joins TRBV30 to TRBJ1-2, with 7 bases lining up with TRBD1. CDR1 GTSNPN and CDR2 SVGIG come from the germline V gene (reference sequence). V shed 5 bases and J 6 bases; nucleotides not matched to a gene: 9. The CDR3 runs to 13 residues. The CDR3 region has the DNA TGTGCCTGGTCACTAGGGGGCGCGGATGGCTACACCTTC. Amino acids: CAWSLGGADGYTF.

This chain joins TRBV19 and TRBJ1-1, with TRBD1 matching 7 bases. The CDR3 covers 14 residues. Per the germline V gene, CDR1 is LNHDA and CDR2 is SQIVND (reference sequence). The V gene end was trimmed by 1 base and the J gene end by 4 bases; junction bases not matched to a gene: 3. The DNA of the CDR3 is TGTGCCAGTAGTATAGCCCCAGGGGGCACTGAAGCTTTCTTT. Amino acids: CASSIAPGGTEAFF.

A note on this clone: It is likely a read error: a sequence one base away is far more abundant. The chain carries TRBV5-8 and TRBJ1-2; possibly TRBD1 for D (5 bases). The CDR3 covers 15 residues. V lost 0 bases and J lost 6, with 15 bases in between. Germline loops: CDR1 SGHTS, CDR2 YDEGEE. This CDR3 reads CASSLDGAAQHGYTF. The CDR3 DNA is TGTGCCAGCAGCTTGGACGGGGCTGCCCAACATGGCTACACCTTC.

The rearrangement uses TRBV10-3 and TRBJ2-2, with 8 bases matching TRBD1. Germline V gene sequence: CDR1 ENHRY, CDR2 SYGVKD. V shed 0 bases, J shed 5 bases, and the junction held 2 bases outside the gene matches. The CDR3 is 15 amino acids. In nucleotides, the CDR3 is TGTGCCATCAGTGAGTCGCAGGGGGCAACCGGGGAGCTGTTTTTT. Translation: CAISESQGATGELFF.

Here the CDR3 DNA reads TGTGCCAGCAGTGAGAGGGGCACCGGGGAGCTGTTTTTT. Amino acid sequence: CASSERGTGELFF. The J gene is TRBJ2-2, the V gene TRBV2; D might be TRBD1 or TRBD2, each matching 5 bases. Trimming left V 3 bases short and J 4 bases short, with 6 bases between. CDR1 is SNHLY, CDR2 FYNNEI, per germline. The CDR3 has 13 amino acids. The full variable domain, its missing parts supplied by reference TRBV2 and TRBJ2-2, is EPEVTQTPSHQVTQMGQEVILRCVPISNHLYFYWYRQILGQKVEFLVSFYNNEISEKSEIFDDQFSVERPDGSNFTLKIRSTKLEDSAMYFCASSERGTGELFFGEGSRLTVL.

This clone occurred once. The chain is built from TRBV9 and TRBJ2-7; 11 nucleotides agree with TRBD1. The CDR3 length is 13 residues. J was trimmed by 8 bases and V by 3 bases; bases with no gene match: 4. Germline assignment: CDR1 SGDLS and CDR2 YYNGEE. CDR3 bases: TGTGCCAGCAGCGAGGGACAGGGGGTAAAGCAGTACTTC. Translation gives CASSEGQGVKQYF. Full variable domain (missing parts from reference TRBV9 and TRBJ2-7): DSGVTQTPKHLITATGQRVTLRCSPRSGDLSVYWYQQSLDQGLQFLIQYYNGEERAKGNILERFSAQQFPDLHSELNLSSLELGDSALYFCASSEGQGVKQYFGPGTRLTVT.

This sequence joins TRBV7-3 and TRBJ2-3, with D hard to call. Trimming shortened V by 6 bases and J by 0 bases, and 7 bases separated the two germline ends. CDR1 is SGHTA, CDR2 FQGTGA, per germline. This CDR3 is 13 amino acids long. DNA of the CDR3: TGTGCCAGCAGGGACCAGAGCACAGATACGCAGTATTTT. Protein product: CASRDQSTDTQYF.

This clone was recorded only once. The V and J genes are TRBV5-1 and TRBJ2-3; TRBD2 aligns across 14 bases. J gave up 2 bases and V 0 bases, and 5 bases lay outside the gene matches. The CDR3 sequence is 18 residues long. Germline CDR1 SGHRS, CDR2 YFSETQ. The CDR3 nucleotides are TGCGCCAGCAGCTTGGTGGGACTAGCGGGAGCCGCCACAGATACGCAGTATTTT. Amino acids: CASSLVGLAGAATDTQYF.

V usage is TRBV28 and J usage is TRBJ2-7; 8 bases fit TRBD1. The CDR3 has 14 amino acids. The junction had 9 bases not matched to a gene; V was cut back by 5 bases and J by 6 bases. The germline V gene encodes CDR1 MDHEN and CDR2 SYDVKM. In DNA, the CDR3 is TGTGCCAGCAGTCCTCGGACAGGGATCATCGAGCAGTACTTC. It codes for CASSPRTGIIEQYF.

The V and J genes are TRBV9 and TRBJ2-7; 10 bases map to TRBD1. Germline values: CDR1 SGDLS, CDR2 YYNGEE. The CDR3 consists of 14 residues. Trimming removed 2 bases from V and 3 bases from J; junction bases left unmatched: 2. CDR3 sequence (DNA): TGTGCCAGCAGCGTTGGGGACAGGGGCTACGAGCAGTACTTC. It is translated as CASSVGDRGYEQYF.

With regard to this clone: At one of its ends the junction is not consistent with the germline gene, which may arise from a read error. This chain uses TRBV9 with TRBJ1-4; D not resolved. The CDR3 covers 13 residues. Germline CDR1 SGDLS, CDR2 YYNGEE. The CDR3 protein is CASSDREGEKLFF. The CDR3 DNA sequence: TGTGCCAGCAGCGATAGGGAGGGAGAAAAGCTGTTTTTT.

V is TRBV6-5 and J is TRBJ2-5; 9 nucleotides agree with TRBD1. Trimming at V came to 6 bases and at J to 4 bases, leaving 6 bases not matched to a gene. CDR3 length: 14 amino acids. Per germline, CDR1 MNHEY and CDR2 SVGAGI. The CDR3 nucleotides read TGTGCCAGCAGCGGACAGGGGAAGAGAGAGACCCAGTACTTC. Translating it yields CASSGQGKRETQYF.

V and J are TRBV28 and TRBJ2-1; 8 bases line up with TRBD1. CDR3 length: 14 residues. V was pared by 10 bases and J by 7 bases, with 12 bases of the junction left unmatched. Looked up from germline, CDR1 is MDHEN and CDR2 is SYDVKM. This CDR3 is CATYLRGRKNEQFF. The DNA for the CDR3 is TGTGCCACCTATCTCAGGGGGCGTAAGAATGAGCAGTTCTTC.

The chain joins TRBV6-5 to TRBJ1-2; TRBD1 agrees at 7 bases. Germline loops: CDR1 MNHEY, CDR2 SVGAGI. Trimming at V came to 6 bases and at J to 7 bases, leaving 14 bases not matched to a gene. This CDR3 has 15 residues. The CDR3 DNA sequence: TGTGCCAGCAGCAGGGTTGGGACAGTTGATTCTGGCTACACCTTC. Amino acids: CASSRVGTVDSGYTF.

The chain recombines TRBV19 with TRBJ1-5; 8 nucleotides align to TRBD1. CDR1 LNHDA and CDR2 SQIVND come from the germline V gene (reference sequence). This CDR3 contains 14 residues. V lost 4 bases to trimming and J lost 5 bases; unmatched junction nucleotides: 4. The CDR3 nucleotides are TGTGCCAGTAGTAGAGGACAGGGATATCAGCCCCAGCATTTT. Protein product: CASSRGQGYQPQHF.